This TCR beta chain was retrieved from a study of response to subunit inactivated influenza vaccine. Study findings and constraints: Only a handful of new T cells, the authors suggested, are recruited with each seasonal influenza vaccination.

From the RT-PCR reads, TCRdb called clonotypes with MiXCR, one entry per CDR3 protein. Among about 570,000 distinct CDR3 sequences listed, over 9.5% were seen once. This clonotype appeared a few times. Antigen unknown. The receptor's source is a man aged 50-60 years who received an inactivated influenza vaccine. The sequencing used PBMCs from blood, collected on the day of vaccination.

The CDR3 protein is CATSARGTGRDYEQYF. CDR3 in DNA: TGTGCCACCAGTGCCCGAGGAACAGGGAGGGACTACGAGCAGTACTTC. This sequence joins TRBV24-1 and TRBJ2-7; D is perhaps TRBD2 (7 bases). This CDR3 is 16 amino acids long. V dropped 5 bases and J dropped 3 bases, with 19 bases sitting between them. Germline-derived CDR1 and CDR2 are KGHDR and SFDVKD.